This T cell receptor beta chain emerged from a study of shared clonotypes between healthy human individuals. Turning to the study itself: For every donor, three CD4 naive, three CD4 memory, two CD8 naive and one CD8 memory plates were used. Whole-study results and caveats: The sharing of 4.5% to 5% of naive CD4 clonotypes was seen across a handful of donors. Relative to memory subsets, naive subsets generally showed larger estimated richness. Sequencing depth was expected to affect clonotype sharing among donors.

Terminally differentiated effector memory CD45RA+ cells were excluded from the naive CD8 cells, which were CD45RO-negative and positively selected for CCR7. Clones were sequenced by immunoSEQ multiplex PCR, and TCRdb holds only the in-frame ones, with some missing. The sample carries about 2.1 million clones, 80% to 95% recorded once. With regard to this clone: What it recognizes is unknown.

Germline V gives CDR1 SNHLY, CDR2 FYNNEI. The CDR3 has 10 amino acids. The V and J ends lost 7 bases and 5 bases respectively, with 6 bases between them. The source is a young man in good health. Some clones in this sample may be carry-over from other donors' samples. The chain combines TRBV2 with TRBJ2-7; no definite D call. The sample comprised naive CD8+ T cells from PBMCs. This CDR3 is CASKTHEQYF. For the CDR3, the DNA is TGTGCCAGCAAAACCCACGAGCAGTACTTC.